This T cell receptor (beta chain) was recorded in a study of blood T cell repertoires in COVID-19. A remark on this clone: Within the sample, other DNA sequences also encode this same CDR3.

Measured with immunoSEQ multiplex PCR; TCRdb has only the in-frame clones, and not every one. The sample has about 35,000 clones, 75% seen once. CDR3 length: 15 amino acids. CDR1 is SGHVS and CDR2 is FQNEAQ in the germline V gene. After removal of 5 bases from V and 4 bases from J, the junction contained 6 bases not matched to a gene. The gene calls are TRBV7-8 and TRBJ1-3; 9 nucleotides match TRBD1. The sample consisted of peripheral blood. The sequence was obtained from an elderly man with active or convalescent COVID-19. CDR3 sequence (DNA): TGTGCCAGCAGCGAACAGGGGGCAGCCGGAAACACCATATATTTT. Its protein product is CASSEQGAAGNTIYF.